These T cell receptor beta chains were read from a single sample in a study of blood T cell repertoires in COVID-19. Repertoires were generated with immunoSEQ multiplex PCR, while TCRdb's copy carries only in-frame clones and drops some. The sample includes about 87,000 clones, roughly nine tenths of them seen just once. The sample comprised peripheral blood. The receptors come from a woman of 80 years or more with active COVID-19. Both conserved end residues are trimmed from each CDR3. D genes are given only for firm matches.

CDR3 protein	V gene	J gene	D gene
ASSSPGTGIAEQY	TRBV7-2	TRBJ2-7	TRBD1
ASSYSSGTGELF	TRBV6-5	TRBJ2-2	.
ASRRTGAYEQY	TRBV28	TRBJ2-7	TRBD1
ASSFETSRYNEQF	TRBV5-6	TRBJ2-1	TRBD2
ASTWTSGSNEQF	TRBV6-6	TRBJ2-1	TRBD2
ASSLSGRQGAGNQPQH	TRBV28	TRBJ1-5	TRBD1
ASSLGQGRTEAF	TRBV7-2	TRBJ1-1	TRBD1
ASSPMTREQF	TRBV18	TRBJ2-1	.
ASSLEQGYEQY	TRBV7-2	TRBJ2-7	.
ASSRQSVGTGTLNEQY	TRBV5-4	TRBJ2-7	TRBD1
ASSYGLIPTQPEQF	TRBV5-1	TRBJ2-1	.
ASSLEAGPLYEQY	TRBV5-4	TRBJ2-7	.
AWSVGRGLNGYT	TRBV30	TRBJ1-2	TRBD1
SRDTGLAGGLVSYEQY	TRBV29-1	TRBJ2-7	TRBD2
ASSVASRQGVYT	TRBV9	TRBJ1-2	TRBD1
ASSPWTGGTGELF	TRBV9	TRBJ2-2	TRBD1
ASSPRRLAPRTDTQY	TRBV6-6	TRBJ2-3	.
ASSQAVVANTEAF	TRBV4-3	TRBJ1-1	.
ASSPRQGGPKNIQY	TRBV19	TRBJ2-4	TRBD1
ASSLEGPGDTQY	TRBV7-3	TRBJ2-3	.
ASSPPSGNTIY	TRBV19	TRBJ1-3	.
ASRLVWGRLAGISYEQY	TRBV12-2	TRBJ2-7	.
ASSFPQGNHNSPLH	TRBV6-5	TRBJ1-6	.
ASSLNRAGGPGEQF	TRBV7-8	TRBJ2-1	TRBD2